The 26 T cell receptor beta chains given below trace back to one sample, sequenced in a study of T cell responses to AZD1222 COVID-19 vaccine. Clones were sequenced by immunoSEQ multiplex PCR, and TCRdb holds only the in-frame ones, with some missing. The sample lists roughly 58,000 clones, 85% to 90% occurring once. The material sequenced was peripheral blood, taken on day 0 of MenACWY control vaccination. Receptors originate from an adult in good health.

J is TRBJ1-1 and V is TRBV6-2 or TRBV6-3, with no clear D. Trimming cost V 0 bases and J 2 bases, with 7 bases left between them. Germline V gene sequence: CDR1 MNHEY, CDR2 SVGEGT. The CDR3 runs to 14 residues. In DNA, the CDR3 is TGTGCCAGCAGTTACTCATCGCCAAACACTGAAGCTTTCTTT. Translating it yields CASSYSSPNTEAFF.

The chain uses TRBV14 and TRBJ1-1; perhaps TRBD1 as D (5 bases). Per the germline V gene, CDR1 is SGHDN and CDR2 is FVKESK. The V end was cut by 4 bases, the J end by 1 base, with 13 bases between. The CDR3 spans 15 residues. CDR3 amino acids: CASSRGWGRNTEAFF. CDR3 nucleotides: TGTGCCAGCAGCCGGGGGTGGGGTCGGAACACTGAAGCTTTCTTT. The whole variable domain, remainder taken from reference TRBV14 and TRBJ1-1, is EAGVTQFPSHSVIEKGQTVTLRCDPISGHDNLYWYRRVMGKEIKFLLHFVKESKQDESGMPNNRFLAERTGGTYSTLKVQPAELEDSGVYFCASSRGWGRNTEAFFGQGTRLTVV.

This chain joins TRBV28 and TRBJ1-4; 10 bases match TRBD1. The germline gives CDR1 MDHEN, CDR2 SYDVKM. There are 15 residues in the CDR3. V lost 6 bases and J lost 8; bases outside the gene matches: 9. CDR3 sequence: CASSLRDRGWEKLFF. Written as DNA, the CDR3 is TGTGCCAGCAGCCTTCGGGACAGGGGATGGGAAAAACTGTTTTTT.

The rearrangement links TRBV10-2 to TRBJ2-2; no firm D call. With 7 bases removed from V and 5 bases from J, the gap between germline ends came to 5 bases. There are 11 residues in the CDR3. The germline CDR1 and CDR2 sequences are WSHSY and SAAADI. As DNA, the CDR3 is TGCGCCAGCATGCGGACCGGGGAGCTGTTTTTT. This gives the protein CASMRTGELFF.

V usage is TRBV4-1 and J usage is TRBJ2-5; D unresolved. The CDR3 sequence is 13 residues long. Trimming shortened V by 3 bases and J by 5 bases, and 10 bases separated the two germline ends. Germline V gene data show CDR1 as MGHRA and CDR2 as YSYEKL. The CDR3 coding sequence is TGCGCCAGCAGCCATTGGCGTGGTGAGACCCAGTACTTC. This gives the protein CASSHWRGETQYF.

This chain uses TRBV27 with TRBJ2-7; D is undetermined. V lost 3 bases and J lost 3, with 9 bases in between. CDR1 MNHEY and CDR2 SMNVEV come from the germline V gene (reference sequence). This CDR3 has 13 amino acids. The CDR3 DNA reads as TGTGCCAGCAGTTTCTTTCTCGGCTACGAGCAGTACTTC. Protein sequence: CASSFFLGYEQYF.

Remarks on this clone: Given the absence of the conserved phenylalanine or tryptophan at the CDR3 end, a read error is likely. No DNA is shown, since the ends of the CDR3 on it are uncertain; the CDR3 is the one TCRdb lists. This rearrangement joins TRBV7-6 to TRBJ2-7. Germline V gene lookup returns CDR1 SGHVS and CDR2 FNYEAQ. The CDR3 is 16 amino acids long, termini counted. The CDR3 is CASSLVGGGAVPELIL.

This sequence joins TRBV19 and TRBJ1-5; TRBD1 aligns across 7 bases. J lost 0 bases, V lost 6 bases, and 20 bases had no gene match. This CDR3 has 20 residues. Germline CDR1 is LNHDA and CDR2 is SQIVND (reference sequence). CDR3 coding DNA: TGTGCCAGTAGAGACAACGGGAGGGGTGGGACAGAGTTTAGCAATCAGCCCCAGCATTTT. Translating it yields CASRDNGRGGTEFSNQPQHF.

The chain uses TRBV7-9 and TRBJ2-1; TRBD2 matches at 10 bases. Germline V gene data show CDR1 as SEHNR and CDR2 as FQNEAQ (reference sequence). The CDR3 spans 15 residues. The V and J ends lost 5 bases and 9 bases, in that order; junction bases with no gene match: 10. The CDR3 reads CASSPLAGDWGEQFF. Here the CDR3 DNA reads TGTGCCAGCAGCCCTCTAGCGGGAGATTGGGGTGAGCAGTTCTTC.

The chain couples TRBV6-2 or TRBV6-3 to TRBJ1-5, with D hard to call. Germline lookup yields CDR1 MNHEY and CDR2 SVGEGT. Trimming took 2 bases from V and 6 from J, leaving 5 bases between them. The CDR3 extends over 12 amino acids. This CDR3 is CASSYGFQPQHF. In DNA form, the CDR3 reads TGTGCCAGCAGTTACGGGTTTCAGCCCCAGCATTTT.

In nucleotides, the CDR3 is TGTGCCAGCAGCTCAGGGGCCGGGGAGCTGTTTTTT. Protein product: CASSSGAGELFF. The chain is built from TRBV11-2 and TRBJ2-2; TRBD1 is a possible D gene (6 bases). The CDR3 is made up of 12 amino acids. The V end lost 4 bases, the J end lost 6 bases, and 6 bases lay between the germline ends. Germline V gives CDR1 SGHAT, CDR2 FQNNGV. Variable domain in full (rest from reference TRBV11-2 and TRBJ2-2): EAGVAQSPRYKIIEKRQSVAFWCNPISGHATLYWYQQILGQGPKLLIQFQNNGVVDDSQLPKDRFSAERLKGVDSTLKIQPAKLEDSAVYLCASSSGAGELFFGEGSRLTVL.

This chain uses TRBV30 with TRBJ2-7; D remains unclear. Germline values: CDR1 GTSNPN, CDR2 SVGIG (reference sequence). The CDR3 covers 14 residues. Trimming took off 1 base at V and 12 bases at J, with 22 bases between the two ends. This chain's CDR3 is CAWSAGATRSRRYF. The CDR3, as DNA: TGTGCCTGGAGTGCCGGTGCGACGCGGTCTCGGAGGTACTTC.

This clone has just one count. The chain employs TRBV28 and TRBJ2-1; maybe TRBD1 (6 bases). V was clipped by 6 bases and J by 0 bases, with 6 bases between them. The CDR3 spans 13 residues. Per the germline V gene, CDR1 is MDHEN and CDR2 is SYDVKM. CDR3 loop: CASRGGSYNEQFF. The CDR3 nucleotides are TGTGCCAGCAGAGGGGGCTCCTACAATGAGCAGTTCTTC.

The rearrangement uses TRBV24-1 and TRBJ2-1, with 9 positions matching TRBD1. The CDR3 contains 17 residues. Germline V gene data show CDR1 as KGHDR and CDR2 as SFDVKD. Trimming removed 1 base from V and 6 bases from J; junction bases left unmatched: 9. The CDR3 region has the DNA TGTGCCACCAGTGATTTCGTTGGGACAGGGAAAATCAATGAGCAGTTCTTC. As protein: CATSDFVGTGKINEQFF.

V usage is TRBV7-2 and J usage is TRBJ2-7; 13 bases agree with TRBD2. Germline CDR1 and CDR2: SGHTA and FQGNSA. The length of the CDR3 is 15 residues. V was pared by 5 bases and J by 4 bases, with 5 bases of the junction left unmatched. The CDR3 spells CASSHRTSGSYEQYF. The DNA for the CDR3 is TGTGCCAGCAGCCATAGGACTAGCGGGAGTTACGAGCAGTACTTC.

V gene TRBV6-5 combines with J gene TRBJ1-1; 8 bases agree with TRBD1. The CDR3 loop spans 14 amino acids. Germline lookup yields CDR1 MNHEY and CDR2 SVGAGI. The V and J ends lost 6 bases and 3 bases, in that order; junction bases with no gene match: 6. Here the CDR3 reads CASRTTGEDTEAFF. The CDR3 DNA reads TGTGCCAGCAGAACGACAGGGGAGGACACTGAAGCTTTCTTT.

This clone has a single count. This chain uses TRBV10-1 with TRBJ2-5; tentatively, D is TRBD1 (6 bases). This CDR3 has 12 residues. Trimming took 4 bases from V and 3 from J, leaving 6 bases between them. Per germline, CDR1 WNHNN and CDR2 SYGVQD (reference sequence). CDR3 in DNA: TGCGCCAGCAGTGCAGGGGAAGAGACCCAGTACTTC. Its translation is CASSAGEETQYF.

The rearrangement links TRBV2 to TRBJ1-3; D is possibly TRBD1 (6 bases). The V gene's germline CDR1 is SNHLY and CDR2 FYNNEI. CDR3 length: 14 residues. The CDR3, as DNA: TGTGCGTGCAGGGGACTCTTCTCTGGAAACACCATATATTTT. Its protein is CACRGLFSGNTIYF.

This clone was observed a single time. The CDR3 sequence: CASTNRGPRDTQYF. CDR3 coding DNA: TGTGCCAGCACCAACAGGGGCCCTCGGGATACGCAGTATTTT. The chain couples TRBV28 to TRBJ2-3; 7 nucleotides line up with TRBD1. CDR3 size: 14 residues. Germline lookup yields CDR1 MDHEN and CDR2 SYDVKM. With V trimmed by 7 bases and J by 6 bases, 10 bases remained unmatched. The whole variable domain, filled in from reference TRBV28 and TRBJ2-3, reads DVKVTQSSRYLVKRTGEKVFLECVQDMDHENMFWYRQDPGLGLRLIYFSYDVKMKEKGDIPEGYSVSREKKERFSLILESASTNQTSMYLCASTNRGPRDTQYFGPGTRLTVL.

The rearrangement joins TRBV7-2 to TRBJ2-7; D is undetermined. The CDR3 sequence is 14 residues long. Germline CDR1 is SGHTA and CDR2 is FQGNSA. V was cut by 5 bases and J by 3 bases, with 14 bases left in between. CDR3 bases: TGTGCCAGCAGCCCCCCCTCCTCCTACTACGAGCAGTACTTC. Amino acids: CASSPPSSYYEQYF.

V and J are TRBV7-2 and TRBJ1-1; 7 bases fit TRBD1. The CDR3 consists of 12 residues. With V trimmed by 7 bases and J by 7 bases, 6 bases remained unmatched. Germline V gives CDR1 SGHTA, CDR2 FQGNSA. The CDR3 region is CASNAGGVEAFF. The CDR3 region has the DNA TGTGCCAGCAATGCAGGGGGTGTTGAAGCTTTCTTT.

The chain combines TRBV27 with TRBJ2-7, with a possible D match to TRBD1 (7 bases). Trimming pared 5 bases from V and 0 bases from J, leaving 11 bases between. CDR1 and CDR2 from the germline V gene are MNHEY and SMNVEV (reference sequence). The CDR3 covers 14 residues. This CDR3 reads CASSRGTASYEQYF. CDR3 DNA sequence: TGTGCCAGCAGTCGGGGGACAGCCTCCTACGAGCAGTACTTC.

The chain is built from TRBV7-8 and TRBJ1-1; D unclear. The V gene's germline CDR1 is SGHVS and CDR2 FQNEAQ. The CDR3 has 16 residues. V was pared by 1 base and J by 0 bases, with 12 bases between. The CDR3 is CASSLVANVMNTEAFF. DNA for the CDR3: TGTGCCAGCAGCTTAGTGGCAAACGTTATGAACACTGAAGCTTTCTTT.

This clone was counted a single time. This sequence joins TRBV3-1 (or the pseudogene TRBV3-2) and TRBJ1-5; 10 positions agree with TRBD1. V gave up 4 bases and J gave up 0 bases; unmatched junction bases: 9. Germline V gene data show CDR1 as LGHDT and CDR2 as YNNKEL (reference sequence). The CDR3 has 18 residues. The CDR3 sequence: CASSPGGQGLFSNQPQHF. The CDR3 nucleotides read TGTGCCAGCAGCCCAGGGGGACAGGGGTTGTTTAGCAATCAGCCCCAGCATTTT.

This chain uses TRBV24-1 with TRBJ2-2; 7 bases align to TRBD2. Germline values: CDR1 KGHDR, CDR2 SFDVKD. The V gene end was trimmed by 1 base and the J gene end by 0 bases; junction bases not matched to a gene: 4. This CDR3 has 17 amino acids. The CDR3 bases are TGTGCCACCAGTGATTTATCGAGCGGGGCGAACACCGGGGAGCTGTTTTTT. This gives the protein CATSDLSSGANTGELFF.

The CDR3 nucleotides are TGTGCCAGCAGTGAGGACAGGTCGAATCAGCCCCAGCATTTT. It translates to CASSEDRSNQPQHF. The chain combines TRBV6-4 with TRBJ1-5, with 7 bases identical to TRBD1. There are 14 residues in the CDR3. The trim removed 3 bases at V and 4 bases at J, leaving 3 bases unmatched. In germline, CDR1 is MRHNA, CDR2 SNTAGT.